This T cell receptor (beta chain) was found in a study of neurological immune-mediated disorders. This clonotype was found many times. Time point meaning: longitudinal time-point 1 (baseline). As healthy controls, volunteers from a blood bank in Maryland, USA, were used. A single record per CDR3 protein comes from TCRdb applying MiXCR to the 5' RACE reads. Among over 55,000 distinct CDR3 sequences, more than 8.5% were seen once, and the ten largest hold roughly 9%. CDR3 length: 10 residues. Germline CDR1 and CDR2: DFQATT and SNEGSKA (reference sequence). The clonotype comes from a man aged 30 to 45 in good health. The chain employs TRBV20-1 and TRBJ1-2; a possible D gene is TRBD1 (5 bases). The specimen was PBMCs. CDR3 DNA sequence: TGCCCAGAAGGGGACTATGGCTACACCTTC. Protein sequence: CPEGDYGYTF.